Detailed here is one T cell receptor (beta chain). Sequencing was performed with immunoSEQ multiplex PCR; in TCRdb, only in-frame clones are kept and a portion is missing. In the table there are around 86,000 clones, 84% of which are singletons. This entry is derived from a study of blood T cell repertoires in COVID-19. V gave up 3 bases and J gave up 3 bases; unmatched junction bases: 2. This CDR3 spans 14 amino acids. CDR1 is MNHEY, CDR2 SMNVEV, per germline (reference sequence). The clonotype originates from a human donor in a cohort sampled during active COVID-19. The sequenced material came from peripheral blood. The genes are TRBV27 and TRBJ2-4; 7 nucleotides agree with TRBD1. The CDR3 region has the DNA TGTGCCAGCAGTTTTCAGGGGGTCAAAAACATTCAGTACTTC. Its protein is CASSFQGVKNIQYF.